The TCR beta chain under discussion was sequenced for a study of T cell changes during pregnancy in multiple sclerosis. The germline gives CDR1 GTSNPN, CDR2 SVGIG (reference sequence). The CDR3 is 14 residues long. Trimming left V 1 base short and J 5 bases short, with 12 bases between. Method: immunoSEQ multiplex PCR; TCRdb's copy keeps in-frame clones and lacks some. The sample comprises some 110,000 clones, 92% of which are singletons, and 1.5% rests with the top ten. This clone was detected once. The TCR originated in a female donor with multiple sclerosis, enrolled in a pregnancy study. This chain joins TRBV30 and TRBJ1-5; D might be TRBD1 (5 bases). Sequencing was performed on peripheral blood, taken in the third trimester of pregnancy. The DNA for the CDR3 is TGTGCCTGGAGTGGGGGAAAAGGGGATCAGCCCCAGCATTTT. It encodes CAWSGGKGDQPQHF.